This paragraph reports one T cell receptor beta chain. Antigen specificity is unknown. Measured with immunoSEQ multiplex PCR; TCRdb has only the in-frame clones, and not every one. The sample shows approximately 44,000 clones, over 70% of them seen only once. V was shortened by 7 bases and J by 7 bases, with 14 bases between the two germline ends. The CDR3 sequence is 13 residues long. In germline, CDR1 is MNHEY, CDR2 SVGAGI. This entry comes from a study of T cell responses to AZD1222 COVID-19 vaccine. Regarding the study as a whole: Clonal diversity may have been underestimated in mostly white British donors. Spike-specific TCR breadth and depth were elevated following two AZD1222 doses. At baseline, seropositivity was found in only five or six AZD1222 recipients.

Here the sequenced sample was peripheral blood, taken on day 0 of AZD1222 vaccination. This receptor was identified in an adult in good health. The chain carries TRBV6-5 and TRBJ2-1; D possibly corresponds to TRBD1 (6 bases). DNA for the CDR3: TGTGCCAGCACCCTCCAACAGGGTAATGAGCAGTTCTTC. It translates to CASTLQQGNEQFF.